A selection of T cell receptor beta chains follows, all from one sample in a study of T cell responses to AZD1222 COVID-19 vaccine. Sequencing was performed with immunoSEQ multiplex PCR; in TCRdb, only in-frame clones are kept and a portion is missing. The sample contains about 130,000 clones, over 90% of which appear only once. Sequenced material: peripheral blood, taken on day 0 of AZD1222 vaccination. All receptors derive from an adult in good health. Each CDR3 is given with its conserved first and last residue. Fields, in order: V gene, J gene, clone size, D gene, CDR3 DNA, CDR3 protein. D genes are given only for firm matches. Not every row has a clone size; where given, it reads once, few, many or a size class.

>TRBV3-1/TRBV3-2|TRBJ2-3|NA|NA
TGTGCCAGCAGCCAAGAACCAGATACGCAGTATTTT
CASSQEPDTQYF
>TRBV15|TRBJ1-5|NA|NA
TGTGCCACCAGCAGAGATCGGTCGGCTCAGCCCCAGCATTTT
CATSRDRSAQPQHF
>TRBV28|TRBJ1-1|once|NA
TGTGCCAGCAGTTTACCGGGCGTGGGGCCCGTTGAAGCTTTCTTT
CASSLPGVGPVEAFF
>TRBV30|TRBJ1-6|NA|NA
TGTGCCTGGAGTGTACAAACTCTTGGGTCACCCCTCCACTTT
CAWSVQTLGSPLHF
>TRBV3-1/TRBV3-2|TRBJ2-3|NA|NA
TGTGCCAGCAGCCAGACGGATACGCAGTATTTT
CASSQTDTQYF
>TRBV2|TRBJ1-2|NA|NA
TGTGCCAGCACCGCTACAGGGATCAACTATGGCTACACCTTC
CASTATGINYGYTF
>TRBV2|TRBJ1-6|once|TRBD1
TGTGCCAGCACAGGGGGTTGGGTAAATTCACCCCTCCACTTT
CASTGGWVNSPLHF
>TRBV10-1|TRBJ1-5|NA|NA
TGCGCCAGCATCAGGATCTGCGGCCAGCCCCAGCATTTT
CASIRICGQPQHF
>TRBV7-3|TRBJ2-1|NA|TRBD2
TGTGCCAGCAGCTCCCATAGCGGGGGGTCCTACAATGAGCAGTTCTTC
CASSSHSGGSYNEQFF
>TRBV4-1|TRBJ2-7|NA|NA
TGCGCCAGCAGCCAACTTGGCTCCTACGAGCAGTACTTC
CASSQLGSYEQYF
>TRBV6-5|TRBJ2-2|NA|TRBD2
TGTGCCAGCAGTCGCCCGGGACTAGGTACCGGGGAGCTGTTTTTT
CASSRPGLGTGELFF
>TRBV19|TRBJ1-1|NA|NA
TGTGCCAGTAGTATCCCGGGATCTCGCCCCCGGGCTTTCTTT
CASSIPGSRPRAFF
>TRBV27|TRBJ1-2|NA|NA
TGTGCCAGCAGTTTATGGGGGAGTTCTCGGATTTGGGCAGGGTATGGCTACACCTTC
CASSLWGSSRIWAGYGYTF
>TRBV9|TRBJ1-2|NA|NA
TGTGCCAGCAGCGTATCCGCAACGAAGGATAACTATGGCTACACCTTC
CASSVSATKDNYGYTF
>TRBV5-1|TRBJ2-3|NA|NA
TGCGCCAGCAGCTTGGTCCCTCGGGATCCAGATACGCAGTATTTT
CASSLVPRDPDTQYF
>TRBV7-9|TRBJ2-7|NA|NA
TGTGCCAGCAGCTTAACGGGGGCCGTGAGTAACGAGCAGTACTTC
CASSLTGAVSNEQYF
>TRBV7-2|TRBJ1-2|NA|NA
TGTGCCAGCAGCATCGATACTAACTATGGCTACACCTTC
CASSIDTNYGYTF
>TRBV9|TRBJ2-3|NA|NA
TGTGCCAGCAGCGGGGACTTCTCAGATACGCAGTATTTT
CASSGDFSDTQYF
>TRBV10-3|TRBJ1-6|NA|NA
TGTGCCATCAGTGAGTCGGACTTCCGAGGTTCACCCCTCCACTTT
CAISESDFRGSPLHF
>TRBV24-1|TRBJ1-6|NA|NA
TGTGCCACCAGTGCCGGGACGGGGAATTCACCCCTCCACTTT
CATSAGTGNSPLHF
>TRBV4-1|TRBJ1-4|once|NA
TGCGCCAGCAGCCAAGGGTGGGGTGGGGCTTCTGAAAAACTGTTTTTT
CASSQGWGGASEKLFF
>TRBV5-4|TRBJ2-2|NA|TRBD2
TGTGCCAGCAGCTTGTTTACGGGAGGGCAGGACGGGGAGCTGTTTTTT
CASSLFTGGQDGELFF
>TRBV6-2/TRBV6-3|TRBJ1-2|NA|TRBD1
TGTGCCAGCAGTCTACGGACAGGGCAGAACTATGGCTACACCTTC
CASSLRTGQNYGYTF
>TRBV30|TRBJ1-6|NA|NA
TGTGCCTGGAGCACCTCCGCATTCAATTCACCCCTCCACTTT
CAWSTSAFNSPLHF
>TRBV7-6|TRBJ1-1|once|NA
TGTGCCAGCAGCTTCTACAGGGAGACTGAAGCTTTCTTT
CASSFYRETEAFF
>TRBV5-1|TRBJ2-7|NA|NA
TGCGCCAGCAGTTCTAGCTACGAGCAGTACTTC
CASSSSYEQYF
>TRBV11-2|TRBJ2-6|once|NA
TGTGCCAGCAGCTTAGATCTCCTGGACTCTGGGGCCAACGTCCTGACTTTC
CASSLDLLDSGANVLTF
>TRBV14|TRBJ2-7|NA|NA
TGTGCCAGCAGCCAAGACCGCTACGAGCAGTACTTC
CASSQDRYEQYF
>TRBV27|TRBJ2-1|NA|TRBD2
TGTGCCAGCAGTTGGGAGCGGGGGGGCCCCGGCAATGAGCAGTTCTTC
CASSWERGGPGNEQFF
>TRBV6-5|TRBJ2-7|NA|NA
TGTGCCAGCAAATCGACCCTCGGGAGCGAGCAGTACTTC
CASKSTLGSEQYF
>TRBV6-5|TRBJ2-7|NA|TRBD2
TGTGCCAGCCTGAGGACTAGCGGGGTAACCTACGAGCAGTACTTC
CASLRTSGVTYEQYF
>TRBV29-1|TRBJ2-1|NA|NA
TGCAGCGTTGAGATAGCCCTACCGGGGAATGAGCAGTTCTTC
CSVEIALPGNEQFF
>TRBV2|TRBJ1-1|NA|NA
TGTGCCAGCAGTTCTATCAGCGGCGCAGGCACTGAAGCTTTCTTT
CASSSISGAGTEAFF
>TRBV4-3|TRBJ1-3|NA|TRBD1
TGCGCCAGCAGCCCCGGGACAGGGGGCCTTGGAAACACCATATATTTT
CASSPGTGGLGNTIYF
>TRBV19|TRBJ1-4|NA|TRBD1
TGTGCCAGTAGTACACCCGCCGGGACAGGGAATGAAAAACTGTTTTTT
CASSTPAGTGNEKLFF
>TRBV27|TRBJ2-5|NA|NA
TGTGCCAGCAGTTTCGGGGGTTTGGTAGAGACCCAGTACTTC
CASSFGGLVETQYF
>TRBV2|TRBJ1-5|NA|NA
TGTGCCAGCGGGGTCAGGGCGGGGAGCAATCAGCCCCAGCATTTT
CASGVRAGSNQPQHF
>TRBV3-1/TRBV3-2|TRBJ2-5|NA|NA
TGTGCCAGCAGCCAATATCAAGAGACCCAGTACTTC
CASSQYQETQYF
>TRBV9|TRBJ1-2|NA|NA
TGTGCCAGCAGCGTAGCTAGGGACCCCAGGATAGATGGCTACACCTTC
CASSVARDPRIDGYTF
>TRBV6-5|TRBJ2-1|NA|TRBD2
TGTGCCAGCAGTCCTAGACGGCGGGAGAGGGGTGAGCAGTTCTTC
CASSPRRRERGEQFF
>TRBV9|TRBJ1-2|NA|NA
TGTGCCAGCAGCGTAGGTGGGGGTACCCTTGGCTATGGCTACACCTTC
CASSVGGGTLGYGYTF